This T cell receptor (beta chain) was recorded in a study of Graves' ophthalmopathy and Graves' hyperthyroidism. Study-wide context: At initial diagnosis, peripheral blood was obtained, and this preceded any treatment.

Study findings and constraints: Most thyroid clonotypes expanded beyond 0.001 frequency were also found in blood.

Amplified material comprised TCR beta CDR3 regions derived from RNA transcripts. First-round RT-PCR with HTBI primers preceded a second-round multiplex PCR. MiXCR, applied by TCRdb to the multiplex PCR reads, yields one record per CDR3 protein. The data contain 350,000 to 400,000 distinct CDR3 sequences, about a sixth of them singletons. Ophthalmopathy cases showed moderate-to-severe activity, scoring CAS ≥3 and NOSPECS ≥4, with duration under 3 months. Exclusion criteria comprised other autoimmune diseases, uncontrolled infections, pregnancy or lactation in patients. The germline V gene encodes CDR1 MNHNS and CDR2 SASEGT. V was trimmed by 8 bases and J by 3 bases, leaving 11 bases between them. This CDR3 comprises 12 residues. This clonotype has ten or more counts. What it binds is unknown.

Material for sequencing was peripheral blood. The rearrangement joins TRBV6-1 to TRBJ2-7; D gene ambiguous. The sequence was obtained from a woman younger than 35 with Graves' ophthalmopathy. The CDR3 bases are TGTGCCAGCGGTCCTCTCCTCTACGAGCAGTACTTC. Translation gives CASGPLLYEQYF.